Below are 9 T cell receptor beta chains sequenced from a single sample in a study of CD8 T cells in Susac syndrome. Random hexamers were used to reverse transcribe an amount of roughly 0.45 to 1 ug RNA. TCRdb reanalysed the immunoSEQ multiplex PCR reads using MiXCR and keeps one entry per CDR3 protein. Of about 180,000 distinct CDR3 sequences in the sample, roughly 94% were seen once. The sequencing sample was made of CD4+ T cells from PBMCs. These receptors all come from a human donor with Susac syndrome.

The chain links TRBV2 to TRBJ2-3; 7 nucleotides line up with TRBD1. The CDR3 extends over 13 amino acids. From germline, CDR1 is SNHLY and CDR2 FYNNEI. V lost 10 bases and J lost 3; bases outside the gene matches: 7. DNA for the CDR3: TGTGCCACCGGGACAGAAGTTACAGATACGCAGTATTTT. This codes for CATGTEVTDTQYF.

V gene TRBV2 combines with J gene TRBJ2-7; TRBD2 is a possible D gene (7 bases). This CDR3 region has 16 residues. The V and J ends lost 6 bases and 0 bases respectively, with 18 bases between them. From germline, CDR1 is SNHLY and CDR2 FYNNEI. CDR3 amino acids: CASSLAGASSSYEQYF. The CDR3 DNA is TGTGCCAGCAGCTTGGCGGGGGCCTCGAGCTCCTACGAGCAGTACTTC.

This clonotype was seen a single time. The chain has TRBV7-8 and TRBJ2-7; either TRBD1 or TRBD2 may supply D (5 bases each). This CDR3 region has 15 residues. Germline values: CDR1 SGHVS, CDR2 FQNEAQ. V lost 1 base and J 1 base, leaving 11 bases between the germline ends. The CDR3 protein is CASSLDEGRSYEQYF. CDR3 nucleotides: TGTGCCAGCAGCTTAGACGAGGGACGGTCCTACGAGCAGTACTTC.

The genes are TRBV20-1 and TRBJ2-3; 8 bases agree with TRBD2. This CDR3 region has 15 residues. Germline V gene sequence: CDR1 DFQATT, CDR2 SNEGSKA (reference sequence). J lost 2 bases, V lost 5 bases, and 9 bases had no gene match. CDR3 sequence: CSAAGLALHTDTQYF. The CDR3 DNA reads TGCAGTGCTGCTGGACTAGCCCTACACACAGATACGCAGTATTTT.

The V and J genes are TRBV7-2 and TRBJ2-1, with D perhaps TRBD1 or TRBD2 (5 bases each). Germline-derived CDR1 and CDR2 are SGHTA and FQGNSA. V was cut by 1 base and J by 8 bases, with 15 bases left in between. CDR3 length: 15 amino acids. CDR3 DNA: TGTGCCAGCAGCTTAGTCGGTGAGGGGAGCCATGAGCAGTTCTTC. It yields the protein CASSLVGEGSHEQFF.

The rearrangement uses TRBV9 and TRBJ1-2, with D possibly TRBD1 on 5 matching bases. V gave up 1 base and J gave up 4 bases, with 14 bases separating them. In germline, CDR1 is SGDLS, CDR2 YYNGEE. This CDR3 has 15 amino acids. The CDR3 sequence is CASSVSPRGIYGYTF. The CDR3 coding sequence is TGTGCCAGCAGCGTATCACCCCGGGGCATCTATGGCTACACCTTC.

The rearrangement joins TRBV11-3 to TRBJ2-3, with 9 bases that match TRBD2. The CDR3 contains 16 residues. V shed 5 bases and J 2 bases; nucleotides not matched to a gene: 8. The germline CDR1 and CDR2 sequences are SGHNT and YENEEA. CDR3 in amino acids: CASSRPASGDTDTQYF. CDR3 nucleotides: TGTGCCAGCAGCCGACCTGCTAGCGGGGACACAGATACGCAGTATTTT.

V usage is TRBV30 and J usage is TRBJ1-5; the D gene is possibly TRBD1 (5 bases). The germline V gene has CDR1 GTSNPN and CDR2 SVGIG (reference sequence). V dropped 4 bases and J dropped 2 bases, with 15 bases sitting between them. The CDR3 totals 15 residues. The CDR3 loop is CAWTPRGEGNQPQHF. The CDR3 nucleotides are TGTGCCTGGACGCCTCGGGGGGAGGGCAATCAGCCCCAGCATTTT.

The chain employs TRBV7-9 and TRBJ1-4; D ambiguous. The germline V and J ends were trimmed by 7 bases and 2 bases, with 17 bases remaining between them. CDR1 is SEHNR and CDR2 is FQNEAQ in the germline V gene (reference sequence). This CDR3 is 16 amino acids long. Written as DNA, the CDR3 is TGTGCCAGCACCGAATTGACGTGGAGCACTAATGAAAAACTGTTTTTT. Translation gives CASTELTWSTNEKLFF.